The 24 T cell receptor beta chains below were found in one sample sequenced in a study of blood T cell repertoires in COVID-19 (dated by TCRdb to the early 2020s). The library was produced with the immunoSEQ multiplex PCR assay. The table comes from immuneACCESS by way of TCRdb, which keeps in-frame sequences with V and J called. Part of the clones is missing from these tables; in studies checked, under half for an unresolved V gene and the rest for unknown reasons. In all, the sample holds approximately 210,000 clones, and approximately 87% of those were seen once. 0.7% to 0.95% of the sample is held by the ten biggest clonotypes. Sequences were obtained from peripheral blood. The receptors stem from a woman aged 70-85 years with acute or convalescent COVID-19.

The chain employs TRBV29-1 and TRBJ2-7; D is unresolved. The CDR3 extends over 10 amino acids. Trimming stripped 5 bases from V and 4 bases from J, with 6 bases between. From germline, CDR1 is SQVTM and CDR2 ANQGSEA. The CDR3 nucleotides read TGCAGCGTTACACCTTACGAGCAGTACTTC. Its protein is CSVTPYEQYF.

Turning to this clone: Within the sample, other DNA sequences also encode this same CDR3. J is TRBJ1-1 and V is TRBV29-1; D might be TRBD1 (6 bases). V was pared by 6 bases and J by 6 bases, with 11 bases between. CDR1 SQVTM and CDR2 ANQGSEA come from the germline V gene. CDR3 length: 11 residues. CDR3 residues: CSVADSPEAFF. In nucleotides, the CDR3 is TGCAGCGTCGCGGACAGTCCTGAAGCTTTCTTT.

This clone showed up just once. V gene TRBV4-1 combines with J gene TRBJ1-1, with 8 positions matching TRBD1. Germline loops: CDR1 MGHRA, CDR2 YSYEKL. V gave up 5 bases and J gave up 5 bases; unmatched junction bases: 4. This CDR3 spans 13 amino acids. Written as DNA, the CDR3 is TGCGCCAGCAGCGCCACAGGGGGGACTGAAGCTTTCTTT. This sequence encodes CASSATGGTEAFF.

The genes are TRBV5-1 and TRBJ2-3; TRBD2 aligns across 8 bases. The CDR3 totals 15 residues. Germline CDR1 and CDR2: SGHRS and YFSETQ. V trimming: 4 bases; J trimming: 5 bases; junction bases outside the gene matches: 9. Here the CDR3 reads CASSPTGGLIDTQYF. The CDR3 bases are TGCGCCAGCAGCCCGACGGGGGGGTTGATAGATACGCAGTATTTT.

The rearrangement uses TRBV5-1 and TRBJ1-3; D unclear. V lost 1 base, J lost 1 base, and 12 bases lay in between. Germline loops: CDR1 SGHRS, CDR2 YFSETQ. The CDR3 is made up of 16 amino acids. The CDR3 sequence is CASSLSPTGSGNTIYF. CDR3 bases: TGCGCCAGCAGCTTGAGCCCGACGGGTTCTGGAAACACCATATATTTT.

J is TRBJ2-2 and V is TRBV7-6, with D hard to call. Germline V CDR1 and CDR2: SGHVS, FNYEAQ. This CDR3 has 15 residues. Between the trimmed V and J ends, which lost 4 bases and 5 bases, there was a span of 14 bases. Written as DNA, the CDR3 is TGTGCCAGCAGCTCCCCTCCCATAGATACCGGGGAGCTGTTTTTT. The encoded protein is CASSSPPIDTGELFF.

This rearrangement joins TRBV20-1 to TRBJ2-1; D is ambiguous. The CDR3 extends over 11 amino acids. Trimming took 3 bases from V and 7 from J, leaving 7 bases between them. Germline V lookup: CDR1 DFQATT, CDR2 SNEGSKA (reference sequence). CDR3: CSARQRNEQFF. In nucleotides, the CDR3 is TGCAGTGCTAGGCAGCGTAATGAGCAGTTCTTC.

The CDR3 DNA reads as TGTGCCAGCAGCTTAAGTCCAGGGCGGTCACCCCTCCACTTT. Its protein is CASSLSPGRSPLHF. V is TRBV7-3 and J is TRBJ1-6; D may be TRBD1 (5 bases). The CDR3 is 14 residues long. V dropped 1 base and J dropped 10 bases, with 11 bases sitting between them. Germline V lookup: CDR1 SGHTA, CDR2 FQGTGA. The entire variable domain, with the rest obtained from reference TRBV7-3 and TRBJ1-6, is as follows: GAGVSQTPSNKVTEKGKYVELRCDPISGHTALYWYRQSLGQGPEFLIYFQGTGAADDSGLPNDRFFAVRPEGSVSTLKIQRTERGDSAVYLCASSLSPGRSPLHFGNGTRLTVT.

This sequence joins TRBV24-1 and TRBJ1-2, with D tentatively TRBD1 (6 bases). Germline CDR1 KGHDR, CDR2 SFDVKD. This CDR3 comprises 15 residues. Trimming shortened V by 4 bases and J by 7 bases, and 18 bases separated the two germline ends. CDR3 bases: TGTGCCACCAGTGACCCGACCAGGGGCTTGTCTGGCTACACCTTC. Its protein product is CATSDPTRGLSGYTF.

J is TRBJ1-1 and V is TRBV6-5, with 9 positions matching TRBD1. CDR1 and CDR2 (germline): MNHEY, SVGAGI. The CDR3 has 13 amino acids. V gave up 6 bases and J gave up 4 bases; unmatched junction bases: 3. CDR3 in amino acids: CASSGQGTTEAFF. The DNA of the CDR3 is TGTGCCAGCAGCGGACAGGGGACCACTGAAGCTTTCTTT.

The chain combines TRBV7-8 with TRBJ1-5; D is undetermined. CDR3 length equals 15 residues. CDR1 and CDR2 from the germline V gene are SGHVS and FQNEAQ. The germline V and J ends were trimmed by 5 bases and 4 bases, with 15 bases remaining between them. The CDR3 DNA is TGTGCCAGCAGCGTTGAGAGGGCAGTTAATCAGCCCCAGCATTTT. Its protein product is CASSVERAVNQPQHF.

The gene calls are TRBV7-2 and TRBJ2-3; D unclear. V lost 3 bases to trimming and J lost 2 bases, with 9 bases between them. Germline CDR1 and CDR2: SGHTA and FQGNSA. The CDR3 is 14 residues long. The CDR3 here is CASSFLRDTDTQYF. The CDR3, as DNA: TGTGCCAGCAGCTTTCTCCGAGACACAGATACGCAGTATTTT.

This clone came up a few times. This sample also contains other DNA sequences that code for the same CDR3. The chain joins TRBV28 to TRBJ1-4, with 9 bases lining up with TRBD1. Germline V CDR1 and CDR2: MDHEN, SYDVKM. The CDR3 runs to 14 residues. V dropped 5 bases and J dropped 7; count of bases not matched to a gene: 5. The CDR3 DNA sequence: TGTGCCAGCAGTCGTACAGGGGGCGGTGAAAAACTGTTTTTT. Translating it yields CASSRTGGGEKLFF.

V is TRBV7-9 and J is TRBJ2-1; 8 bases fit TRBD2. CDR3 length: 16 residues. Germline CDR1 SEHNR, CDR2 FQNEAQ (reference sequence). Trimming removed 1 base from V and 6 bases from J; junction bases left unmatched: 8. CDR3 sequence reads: CASSLDGLAGLNEQFF. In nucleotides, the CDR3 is TGTGCCAGCAGCTTAGATGGGCTAGCGGGCCTCAATGAGCAGTTCTTC.

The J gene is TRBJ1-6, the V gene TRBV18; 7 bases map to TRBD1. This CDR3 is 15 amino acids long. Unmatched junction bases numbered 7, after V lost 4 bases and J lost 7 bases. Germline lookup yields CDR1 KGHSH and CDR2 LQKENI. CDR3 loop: CASSQGQILNSPLHF. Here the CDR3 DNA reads TGTGCCAGCTCACAGGGACAGATCCTGAATTCACCCCTCCACTTT.

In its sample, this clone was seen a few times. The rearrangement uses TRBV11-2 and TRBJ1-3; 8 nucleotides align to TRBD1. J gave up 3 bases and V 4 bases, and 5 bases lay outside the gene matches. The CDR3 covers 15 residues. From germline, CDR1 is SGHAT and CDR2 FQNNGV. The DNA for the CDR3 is TGTGCCAGCAGCTCCGACAGGGGAATTGGAAACACCATATATTTT. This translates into CASSSDRGIGNTIYF.

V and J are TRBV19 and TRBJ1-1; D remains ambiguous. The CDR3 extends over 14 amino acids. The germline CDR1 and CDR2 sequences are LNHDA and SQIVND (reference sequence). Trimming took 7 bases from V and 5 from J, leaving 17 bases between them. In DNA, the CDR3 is TGTGCCAGTAAGGAGGACGGGGTTCGTACTGAAGCTTTCTTT. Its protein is CASKEDGVRTEAFF.

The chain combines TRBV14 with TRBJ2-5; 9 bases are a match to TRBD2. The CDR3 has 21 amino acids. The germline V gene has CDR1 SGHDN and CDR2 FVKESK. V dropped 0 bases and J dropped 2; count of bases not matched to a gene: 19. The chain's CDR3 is CASSQEGGQARGGRAQETQYF. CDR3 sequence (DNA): TGTGCCAGCAGCCAAGAGGGCGGACAGGCGAGGGGCGGGAGGGCTCAAGAGACCCAGTACTTC.

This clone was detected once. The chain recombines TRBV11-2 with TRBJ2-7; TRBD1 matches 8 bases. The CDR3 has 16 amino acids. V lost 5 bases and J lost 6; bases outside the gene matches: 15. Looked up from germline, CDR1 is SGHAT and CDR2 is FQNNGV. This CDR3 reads CASSDMLGRGRIEQYF. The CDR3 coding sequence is TGTGCCAGCAGCGACATGTTGGGCAGGGGGCGAATCGAGCAGTACTTC.

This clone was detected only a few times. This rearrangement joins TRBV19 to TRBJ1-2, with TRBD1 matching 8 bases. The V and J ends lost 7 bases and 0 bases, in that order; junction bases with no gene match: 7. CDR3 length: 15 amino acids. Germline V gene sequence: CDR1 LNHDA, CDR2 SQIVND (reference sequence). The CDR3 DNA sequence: TGTGCCAGTAAGGGGGACAGGTCTTCTAACTATGGCTACACCTTC. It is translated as CASKGDRSSNYGYTF.

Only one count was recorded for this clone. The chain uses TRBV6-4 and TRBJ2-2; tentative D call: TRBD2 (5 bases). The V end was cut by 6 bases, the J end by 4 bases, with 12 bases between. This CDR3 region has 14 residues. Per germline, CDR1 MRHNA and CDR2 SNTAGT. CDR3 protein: CASSQLRGTGELFF. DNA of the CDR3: TGTGCCAGCAGCCAGTTACGGGGCACCGGGGAGCTGTTTTTT.

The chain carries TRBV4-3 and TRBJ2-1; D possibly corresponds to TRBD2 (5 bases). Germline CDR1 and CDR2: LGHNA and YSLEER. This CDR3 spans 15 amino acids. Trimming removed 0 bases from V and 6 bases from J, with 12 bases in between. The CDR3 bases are TGCGCCAGCAGCCAAGATTCGGGGAACCGCAATGAGCAGTTCTTC. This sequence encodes CASSQDSGNRNEQFF.

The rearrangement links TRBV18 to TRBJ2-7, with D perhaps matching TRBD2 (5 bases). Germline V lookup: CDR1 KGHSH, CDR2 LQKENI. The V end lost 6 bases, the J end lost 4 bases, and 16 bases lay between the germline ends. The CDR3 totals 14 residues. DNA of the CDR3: TGTGCCAGCTCCAGATCCACCGAGGGTTACGAGCAGTACTTC. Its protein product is CASSRSTEGYEQYF.

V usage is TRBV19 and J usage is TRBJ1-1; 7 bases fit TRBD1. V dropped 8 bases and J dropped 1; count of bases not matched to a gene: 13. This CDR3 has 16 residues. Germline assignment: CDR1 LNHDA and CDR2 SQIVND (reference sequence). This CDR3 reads CASRTGGGRRNTEAFF. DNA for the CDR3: TGTGCCAGTCGGACAGGCGGCGGTCGTAGGAACACTGAAGCTTTCTTT.